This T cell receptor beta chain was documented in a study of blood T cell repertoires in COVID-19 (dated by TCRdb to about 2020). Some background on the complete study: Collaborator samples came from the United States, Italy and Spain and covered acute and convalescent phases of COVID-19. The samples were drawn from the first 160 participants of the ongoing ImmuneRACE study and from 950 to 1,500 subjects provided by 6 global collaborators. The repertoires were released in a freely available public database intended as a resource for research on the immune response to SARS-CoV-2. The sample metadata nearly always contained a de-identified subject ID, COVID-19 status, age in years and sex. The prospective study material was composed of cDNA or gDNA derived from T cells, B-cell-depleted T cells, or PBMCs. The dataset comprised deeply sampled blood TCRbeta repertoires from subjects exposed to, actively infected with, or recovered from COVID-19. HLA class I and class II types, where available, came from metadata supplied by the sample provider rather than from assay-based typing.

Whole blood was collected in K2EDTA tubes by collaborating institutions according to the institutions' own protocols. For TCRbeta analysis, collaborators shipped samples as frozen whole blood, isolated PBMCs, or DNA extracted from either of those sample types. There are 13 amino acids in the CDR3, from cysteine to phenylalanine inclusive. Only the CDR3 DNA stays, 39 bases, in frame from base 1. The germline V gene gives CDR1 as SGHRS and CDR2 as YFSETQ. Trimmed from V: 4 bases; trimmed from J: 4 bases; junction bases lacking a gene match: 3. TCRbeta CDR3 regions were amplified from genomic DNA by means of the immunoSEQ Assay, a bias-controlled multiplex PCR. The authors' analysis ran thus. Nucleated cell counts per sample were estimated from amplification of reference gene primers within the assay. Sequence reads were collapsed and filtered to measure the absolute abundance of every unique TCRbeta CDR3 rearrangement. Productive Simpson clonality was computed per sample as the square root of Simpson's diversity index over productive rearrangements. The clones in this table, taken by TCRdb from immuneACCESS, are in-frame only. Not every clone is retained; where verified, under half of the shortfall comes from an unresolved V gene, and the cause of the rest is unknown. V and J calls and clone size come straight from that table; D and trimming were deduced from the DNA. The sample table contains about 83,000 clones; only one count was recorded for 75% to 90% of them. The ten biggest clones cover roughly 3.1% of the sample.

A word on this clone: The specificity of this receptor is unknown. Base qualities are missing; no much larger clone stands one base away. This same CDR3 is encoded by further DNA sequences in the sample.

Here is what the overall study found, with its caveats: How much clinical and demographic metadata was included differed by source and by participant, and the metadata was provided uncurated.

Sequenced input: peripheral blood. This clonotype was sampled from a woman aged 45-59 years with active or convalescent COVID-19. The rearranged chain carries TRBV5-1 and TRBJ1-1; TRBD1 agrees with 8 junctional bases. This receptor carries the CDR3 CASSLDRVTEAFF. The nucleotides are TGCGCCAGCAGCCTGGACAGGGTCACTGAAGCTTTCTTT. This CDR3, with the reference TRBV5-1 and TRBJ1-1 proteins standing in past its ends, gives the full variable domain KAGVTQTPRYLIKTRGQQVTLSCSPISGHRSVSWYQQTPGQGLQFLFEYFSETQRNKGNFPGRFSGRQFSNSRSEMNVSTLELGDSALYLCASSLDRVTEAFFGQGTRLTVV.